The 28 T cell receptor beta chains in this list originate from one sample, sequenced in a study of radiotherapy plus CTLA-4 blockade in lung cancer. Profiling relied on immunoSEQ multiplex PCR, and the TCRdb table lists in-frame clones only, not all of them. The sample yields some 73,000 clones, 74% seen once. The sequenced sample was peripheral blood, obtained from a patient treated with radiotherapy plus ipilimumab. These receptors came from a human donor with non-small cell lung cancer whose response to radiotherapy plus ipilimumab could not be evaluated.

On this clone: One end of the junction is discordant with germline, which a read error may explain. The rearrangement links TRBV6-1 to TRBJ2-3, with 10 bases lining up with TRBD1. The germline gives CDR1 MNHNS, CDR2 SASEGT. CDR3 length: 14 residues. CDR3 sequence reads: CASRLTGGTDTQYF. The CDR3 DNA is TGTGCCAGCAGGCTGACAGGGGGCACCGATACGCAGTATTTT.

The sample holds a few counts of this clone. The chain carries TRBV30 and TRBJ1-6, with 9 bases identical to TRBD1. The CDR3 is 14 residues long. Germline V gene data show CDR1 as GTSNPN and CDR2 as SVGIG (reference sequence). Trimming at V came to 2 bases and at J to 7 bases, leaving 3 bases not matched to a gene. The CDR3 coding sequence is TGTGCCTGGAGTTACAGGGGGCCGAATTCACCCCTCCACTTT. This encodes CAWSYRGPNSPLHF.

The V call is TRBV15, the J call TRBJ1-5, with D perhaps matching TRBD1 (5 bases). Germline V lookup: CDR1 LNHNV, CDR2 YYDKDF (reference sequence). The V and J ends lost 9 bases and 3 bases respectively, with 15 bases between them. The CDR3 loop spans 14 amino acids. CDR3 sequence reads: CATSGGIINQPQHF. CDR3 in DNA: TGTGCCACTAGCGGGGGGATTATCAATCAGCCCCAGCATTTT.

As regards this clone: At one of its ends the junction is not consistent with the germline gene, which may arise from a read error. V usage is TRBV29-1 and J usage is TRBJ2-1, with D tentatively TRBD2 (5 bases). This CDR3 spans 15 amino acids. Germline CDR1 and CDR2: SQVTM and ANQGSEA. CDR3 sequence (DNA): TGCAGCGTTGCCCGGACGGGGAACTCCGACAATGAGCAGTTCTTC. Its protein is CSVARTGNSDNEQFF.

The table lists this clone with a few counts. The chain uses TRBV6-6 and TRBJ2-7; D not resolved. This CDR3 region has 14 residues. The V end was cut by 8 bases, the J end by 0 bases, with 14 bases between. CDR1 is MNHNY and CDR2 is SVGAGI in the germline V gene (reference sequence). The CDR3 nucleotides read TGTGCCAGCCGTCCCGTTTGGAGCTCCTACGAGCAGTACTTC. This sequence encodes CASRPVWSSYEQYF.

This rearrangement joins TRBV9 to TRBJ2-1; TRBD2 matches 10 bases. The CDR3 extends over 15 amino acids. V was clipped by 4 bases and J by 3 bases; unmatched bases: 4. Per the germline V gene, CDR1 is SGDLS and CDR2 is YYNGEE. In nucleotides, the CDR3 is TGTGCCAGCAGCCTAGCGGGAGCTAACTACAATGAGCAGTTCTTC. Its translation is CASSLAGANYNEQFF.

The chain couples TRBV25-1 to TRBJ2-7; TRBD1 aligns across 9 bases. This CDR3 is 14 amino acids long. The V and J ends lost 6 bases and 2 bases, in that order; junction bases with no gene match: 5. Germline-derived CDR1 and CDR2 are MGHDK and SYGVNS. The CDR3 sequence: CASSRGQGTYEQYF. The CDR3 region has the DNA TGTGCCAGCAGCCGCGGACAGGGGACCTACGAGCAGTACTTC.

The chain is built from TRBV19 and TRBJ2-3, with D tentatively TRBD1 (7 bases). V lost 6 bases and J 1 base, leaving 11 bases between the germline ends. Germline loops: CDR1 LNHDA, CDR2 SQIVND (reference sequence). The CDR3 covers 14 residues. The CDR3 sequence is CASRWRGRTDTQYF. The CDR3 region has the DNA TGTGCCAGTAGGTGGAGGGGGCGCACAGATACGCAGTATTTT.

The genes are TRBV6-1 and TRBJ2-3; the D gene is possibly TRBD2 (7 bases). Germline-derived CDR1 and CDR2 are MNHNS and SASEGT. V shed 9 bases and J shed 3 bases, with 16 bases lying between them. The CDR3 runs to 14 residues. The CDR3 DNA follows: TGTGCCAGTACCGGGGGGCGGGTGACAGATACGCAGTATTTT. Its translation: CASTGGRVTDTQYF.

J is TRBJ2-5 and V is TRBV7-2, with 10 bases identical to TRBD1. With V trimmed by 5 bases and J by 4 bases, 4 bases remained unmatched. Germline loops: CDR1 SGHTA, CDR2 FQGNSA. This CDR3 is 14 amino acids long. Here the CDR3 DNA reads TGTGCCAGCAGCCAGGACAGGGGGGCAGAGACCCAGTACTTC. It codes for CASSQDRGAETQYF.

The chain has TRBV19 and TRBJ1-1, with 8 bases that match TRBD1. The length of the CDR3 is 17 residues. Germline trimming cut 4 bases from V and 0 bases from J; bases unmatched to any gene: 10. Germline V gives CDR1 LNHDA, CDR2 SQIVND (reference sequence). DNA for the CDR3: TGTGCCAGTAGTACTCGACAGGGGACCTCGGTGAACACTGAAGCTTTCTTT. It translates to CASSTRQGTSVNTEAFF.

Notes on this clone: A junction boundary mismatches the germline segment, possibly from a read error. V is TRBV19 and J is TRBJ1-1, with D perhaps matching TRBD1 (5 bases). The CDR3 has 14 residues. Germline V gene data show CDR1 as LNHDA and CDR2 as SQIVND (reference sequence). Here the CDR3 DNA reads TGTGCCGGTAGGCCCCTGGTGAGGGACTCCGAAGCTTTCTTT. Its translation: CAGRPLVRDSEAFF.

The V call is TRBV4-2, the J call TRBJ1-2, with D uncertain. The germline gives CDR1 LGHNA, CDR2 YNFKEQ. The CDR3 extends over 14 amino acids. Trimming removed 0 bases at V and 5 bases at J, with 10 bases between. The CDR3 region is CASSQDQAFYGYTF. The CDR3 nucleotides are TGTGCCAGCAGCCAAGACCAGGCTTTTTATGGCTACACCTTC.

The table lists this clone with a few counts. J is TRBJ2-5 and V is TRBV5-5, with 13 positions matching TRBD2. The CDR3 is made up of 18 amino acids. Germline V gene data show CDR1 as SGHKS and CDR2 as YYEKEE (reference sequence). The V and J ends lost 4 bases and 0 bases, in that order; junction bases with no gene match: 9. The CDR3 nucleotides read TGTGCCAGCAGCCAAGAACTAGCGGGGGGGACCTACCAAGAGACCCAGTACTTC. It is translated as CASSQELAGGTYQETQYF.

The chain has TRBV11-2 and TRBJ2-6; a weak D match, TRBD1 (5 bases). V lost 0 bases and J 4 bases, leaving 7 bases between the germline ends. The germline V gene has CDR1 SGHAT and CDR2 FQNNGV. The CDR3 length is 15 residues. CDR3 nucleotides: TGTGCCAGCAGCTTAGACAGGGCCGGGGCCAACGTCCTGACTTTC. It encodes CASSLDRAGANVLTF.

The chain employs TRBV7-9 and TRBJ1-5; D possibly corresponds to TRBD1 (5 bases). Germline V gene sequence: CDR1 SEHNR, CDR2 FQNEAQ (reference sequence). CDR3 length equals 15 residues. Trimming took off 4 bases at V and 8 bases at J, with 18 bases between the two ends. The chain's CDR3 is CASSYRSRDIKPQHF. CDR3 DNA sequence: TGTGCCAGCAGCTACAGATCCAGGGATATCAAGCCCCAGCATTTT.

The rearrangement links TRBV19 to TRBJ2-7; possible D gene TRBD1, 5 bases. The germline V gene has CDR1 LNHDA and CDR2 SQIVND (reference sequence). V lost 0 bases to trimming and J lost 3 bases, with 9 bases between them. The CDR3 covers 14 residues. CDR3 DNA: TGTGCCAGTAGTATAGATCTAGGGGACTACGAGCAGTACTTC. As protein: CASSIDLGDYEQYF.

This rearrangement joins TRBV25-1 to TRBJ2-5; a weak D match, TRBD2 (6 bases). Germline loops: CDR1 MGHDK, CDR2 SYGVNS. V gave up 3 bases and J gave up 5 bases, with 10 bases separating them. This CDR3 comprises 13 residues. In nucleotides, the CDR3 is TGTGCCAGCAGTGATCGGGGGATTGAGACCCAGTACTTC. Protein: CASSDRGIETQYF.

This sequence joins TRBV4-1 and TRBJ2-7; 8 bases line up with TRBD1. CDR1 and CDR2 from the germline V gene are MGHRA and YSYEKL. The trim removed 2 bases at V and 5 bases at J, leaving 8 bases unmatched. The CDR3 length is 15 residues. The chain's CDR3 is CASSQRQGALDEQYF. The CDR3 nucleotides are TGCGCCAGCAGCCAAAGGCAGGGGGCATTGGACGAGCAGTACTTC.

This clone was observed a few times. J is TRBJ1-1 and V is TRBV4-1, with unresolved D. The CDR3 loop spans 15 amino acids. Trimming stripped 2 bases from V and 0 bases from J, with 10 bases between. Germline CDR1 and CDR2: MGHRA and YSYEKL. The CDR3 loop is CASSQPMAVNTEAFF. In DNA, the CDR3 is TGCGCCAGCAGCCAACCCATGGCCGTGAACACTGAAGCTTTCTTT.

This clone was seen a single time. The gene calls are TRBV9 and TRBJ1-6; 7 nucleotides line up with TRBD1. V shed 4 bases, J shed 7 bases, and the junction held 11 bases outside the gene matches. The germline gives CDR1 SGDLS, CDR2 YYNGEE. This CDR3 spans 16 amino acids. The CDR3 sequence is CASSSATGPPNSPLHF. The CDR3 coding sequence is TGTGCCAGCAGCTCCGCGACAGGGCCTCCAAATTCACCCCTCCACTTT.

V gene TRBV5-1 combines with J gene TRBJ2-7; D is undetermined. Germline values: CDR1 SGHRS, CDR2 YFSETQ. V was cut by 2 bases and J by 2 bases, with 8 bases left in between. The CDR3 totals 13 residues. The chain's CDR3 is CASSLGGTYEQYF. The CDR3 DNA follows: TGCGCCAGCAGCTTAGGCGGAACCTACGAGCAGTACTTC.

V gene TRBV28 combines with J gene TRBJ2-5, with 9 bases matching TRBD1. The CDR3 is 17 residues long. In germline, CDR1 is MDHEN, CDR2 SYDVKM. Trimming took 4 bases from V and 1 from J; bases not matched to a gene: 10. CDR3 sequence (DNA): TGTGCCAGCAGTTGGGACAGGGAAAACCAGGTCCAAGAGACCCAGTACTTC. Protein: CASSWDRENQVQETQYF.

The chain combines TRBV9 with TRBJ1-2; D remains unclear. Trimming left V 1 base short and J 8 bases short, with 12 bases between. The CDR3 runs to 13 residues. Germline V lookup: CDR1 SGDLS, CDR2 YYNGEE. DNA for the CDR3: TGTGCCAGCAGCGTACCCGGTTATATCGGCTACACCTTC. Protein: CASSVPGYIGYTF.

V is TRBV10-3 and J is TRBJ2-1, with 9 nucleotides matching TRBD2. The CDR3 consists of 18 residues. Germline loops: CDR1 ENHRY, CDR2 SYGVKD. The ends lost 3 bases at V and 4 bases at J; junction bases unmatched: 13. Here the CDR3 DNA reads TGTGCCATCAGTGATACTTCTCGGCTAGCGGGGTTTTACAATGAGCAGTTCTTC. It codes for CAISDTSRLAGFYNEQFF.

A word on this clone: A read error may produce the germline difference seen at one junction end. The rearrangement uses TRBV5-1 and TRBJ2-7, with 7 bases aligning to TRBD2. Germline loops: CDR1 SGHRS, CDR2 YFSETQ. CDR3 size: 12 residues. The CDR3 sequence is CASSWTSYEQYF. The CDR3 DNA reads as TGTGCCAGCAGCTGGACTAGCTACGAGCAGTACTTC.

The rearrangement uses TRBV21-1 and TRBJ2-4; the D call in the table, TRBD1, was not verified against the DNA. TRBV21-1 is deemed a pseudogene. This CDR3 has 18 residues. The CDR3 spells CASSKGRQNRGDQNIQYF. CDR3 bases: TGTGCCAGCAGCAAAGGGAGGCAAAACAGGGGCGATCAAAACATTCAGTACTTC.

The CDR3 DNA follows: TGTGCCAGCAGCTCCCTAGGACAGACGGGAGAGACCCAGTACTTC. This codes for CASSSLGQTGETQYF. The chain uses TRBV7-2 and TRBJ2-5, with D maybe TRBD1 (6 bases). V was trimmed by 4 bases and J by 4 bases, leaving 16 bases between them. From germline, CDR1 is SGHTA and CDR2 FQGNSA. This CDR3 contains 15 residues. Together with reference TRBV7-2 and TRBJ2-5, the CDR3 gives the full variable domain: GAGVSQSPSNKVTEKGKDVELRCDPISGHTALYWYRQSLGQGLEFLIYFQGNSAPDKSGLPSDRFSAERTGGSVSTLTIQRTQQEDSAVYLCASSSLGQTGETQYFGPGTRLLVL.